This is a list of T cell receptor beta chains from one sample in a study of T cell responses to AZD1222 COVID-19 vaccine. This table comes from immunoSEQ multiplex PCR, and its TCRdb copy is limited to in-frame clones, with some not included. The table has 110,000 or so clones, about 88% seen once; the top ten hold about 3.3%. This specimen consisted of peripheral blood, obtained 28 days after the second AZD1222 dose. The receptors derive from an adult who received the AZD1222 COVID-19 vaccine. Each CDR3 is given with its conserved first and last residue. D genes are given only for firm matches. Size values are once, few and many counts, or a class for expanded clones, and some rows have none.

V gene,clone size,D gene,J gene,CDR3 protein,CDR3 DNA
TRBV11-2,.,.,TRBJ2-3,CASSPQGRGDTQYF,TGTGCCAGCAGCCCGCAGGGGCGGGGAGATACGCAGTATTTT
TRBV7-9,.,.,TRBJ2-4,CASSLEEVRDIQYF,TGTGCCAGCAGCTTAGAGGAGGTCAGGGACATTCAGTACTTC
TRBV5-1,.,.,TRBJ2-2,CASSSRDRNTGELFF,TGCGCCAGCAGCTCGCGGGACAGGAACACCGGGGAGCTGTTTTTT
TRBV10-2,.,TRBD2,TRBJ2-1,CASSPTSGAINEQFF,TGCGCCAGCAGCCCGACTAGCGGGGCGATCAATGAGCAGTTCTTC
TRBV2,.,.,TRBJ1-2,CASSEGRGAYYGYTF,TGTGCCAGCAGTGAAGGGCGGGGGGCGTACTATGGCTACACCTTC
TRBV19,.,TRBD1,TRBJ1-2,CASSIRQGYGYTF,TGTGCCAGTAGTATCCGACAGGGGTATGGCTACACCTTC
TRBV9,.,TRBD2,TRBJ2-1,CASSVGSGGYNEQFF,TGTGCCAGCAGCGTAGGGTCGGGGGGTTACAATGAGCAGTTCTTC
TRBV7-9,.,.,TRBJ2-1,CASSFIGRTLSYNEQFF,TGTGCCAGCAGCTTTATTGGTAGGACCCTATCCTACAATGAGCAGTTCTTC
TRBV25-1,.,.,TRBJ2-7,CASSGVNTAVYEQYF,TGTGCCAGCAGTGGGGTTAACACGGCCGTGTACGAGCAGTACTTC
TRBV18,.,.,TRBJ2-7,CASSRGAADYEQYF,TGTGCCAGCTCACGGGGCGCGGCAGACTACGAGCAGTACTTC
TRBV6-2/TRBV6-3,once,TRBD2,TRBJ2-1,CASSYVGTSGSSVLNEQFF,TGTGCCAGCAGTTACGTCGGGACTAGCGGGAGTTCTGTTCTCAATGAGCAGTTCTTC
TRBV6-7,.,TRBD1,TRBJ1-2,CASSWGDRDGYTF,TGTGCCAGCAGCTGGGGTGACAGGGACGGCTACACCTTC
TRBV7-9,.,.,TRBJ2-3,CASSWPGVAGPHSDTQYF,TGTGCCAGCAGCTGGCCGGGGGTTGCAGGGCCTCACTCAGATACGCAGTATTTT
TRBV27,.,.,TRBJ2-3,CASSDTDTQYF,TGTGCCAGCAGTGACACAGATACGCAGTATTTT
TRBV18,.,.,TRBJ1-1,CASSPDSKGTAFF,TGTGCCAGCTCACCGGACAGTAAGGGCACGGCTTTCTTT
TRBV27,few,.,TRBJ1-2,CASSRRGGRTEDYGYTF,TGTGCCAGCAGTCGTCGGGGCGGAAGGACCGAAGACTATGGCTACACCTTC
TRBV3-1/TRBV3-2,.,.,TRBJ1-6,CASRGGSYNSPLHF,TGTGCCAGCAGGGGGGGCTCCTATAATTCACCCCTCCACTTT
TRBV19,.,TRBD2,TRBJ2-7,CASSPGLAGYEQYF,TGTGCCAGTAGTCCCGGACTAGCGGGCTACGAGCAGTACTTC
TRBV12-3/TRBV12-4,.,TRBD1,TRBJ1-2,CASQGVDYGYTF,TGTGCCAGCCAGGGGGTGGACTATGGCTACACCTTC
TRBV7-3,.,TRBD1,TRBJ2-5,CASSLTGGLGETQYF,TGTGCCAGCAGCTTAACAGGGGGCCTCGGGGAGACCCAGTACTTC
TRBV4-3,.,.,TRBJ1-2,CASSQEGGIGGYTF,TGCGCCAGCAGCCAAGAAGGGGGAATCGGCGGCTACACCTTC
TRBV21-1,.,.,TRBJ2-7,CARKLDRTPYEQYF,TGTGCCAGAAAATTGGACAGGACTCCCTACGAGCAGTACTTC
TRBV7-3,.,.,TRBJ1-1,CASSPITGHTEAFF,TGTGCCAGCAGCCCGATAACCGGACACACTGAAGCTTTCTTT
TRBV5-4,.,.,TRBJ1-3,CASSLRQGYYDSGNTIYF,TGTGCCAGCAGCTTGCGGCAGGGTTATTACGACTCTGGAAACACCATATATTTT
TRBV5-1,.,.,TRBJ2-1,CASKDSSQFIGEQFF,TGCGCCAGCAAAGACTCCTCCCAATTCATAGGTGAGCAGTTCTTC
TRBV29-1,.,.,TRBJ2-2,CSVDAGFTGELFF,TGCAGCGTCGACGCGGGGTTCACCGGGGAGCTGTTTTTT
TRBV28,.,TRBD2,TRBJ2-5,CAITRGVPETQYF,TGTGCCATCACCCGGGGGGTCCCAGAGACCCAGTACTTC
TRBV28,.,TRBD1,TRBJ2-7,CASSLYTGTGGYEQYF,TGTGCCAGCAGTTTATATACCGGGACAGGGGGCTATGAGCAGTACTTC